This T cell receptor beta chain was identified in a study of blood T cell repertoires in COVID-19. Here immunoSEQ multiplex PCR was the method, and the copy in TCRdb shows in-frame clones only, minus some. Of a few hundred thousand clones listed, 83% are singletons. The CDR3 contains 16 residues. Per germline, CDR1 SGHTS and CDR2 YDEGEE. Trimming cost V 4 bases and J 9 bases; bases outside gene matches: 9. The sample taken for sequencing was peripheral blood. The source is a man between 60 and 70 years old who had recovered from COVID-19. The chain employs TRBV5-8 and TRBJ2-1; 14 nucleotides match TRBD2. The CDR3 here is CASSPRLAGGLGEQFF. The CDR3 nucleotides are TGTGCCAGCAGCCCTAGACTAGCGGGGGGGCTGGGTGAGCAGTTCTTC. Variable domain in full (rest from reference TRBV5-8 and TRBJ2-1): EAGVTQSPTHLIKTRGQQATLRCSPISGHTSVYWYQQALGLGLQFLLWYDEGEERNRGNFPPRFSGRQFPNYSSELNVNALELEDSALYLCASSPRLAGGLGEQFFGPGTRLTVL.